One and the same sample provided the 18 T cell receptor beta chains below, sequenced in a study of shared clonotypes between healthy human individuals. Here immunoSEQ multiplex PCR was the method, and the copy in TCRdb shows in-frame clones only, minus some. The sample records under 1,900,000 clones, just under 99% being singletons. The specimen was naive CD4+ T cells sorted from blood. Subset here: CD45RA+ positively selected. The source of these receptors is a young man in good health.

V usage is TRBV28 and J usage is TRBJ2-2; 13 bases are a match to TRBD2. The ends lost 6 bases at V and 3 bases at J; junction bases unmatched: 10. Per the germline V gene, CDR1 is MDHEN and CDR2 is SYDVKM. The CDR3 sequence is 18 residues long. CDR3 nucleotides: TGTGCCAGCAGCGATAGGGGACTAGCGGGAATAGACACCGGGGAGCTGTTTTTT. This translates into CASSDRGLAGIDTGELFF.

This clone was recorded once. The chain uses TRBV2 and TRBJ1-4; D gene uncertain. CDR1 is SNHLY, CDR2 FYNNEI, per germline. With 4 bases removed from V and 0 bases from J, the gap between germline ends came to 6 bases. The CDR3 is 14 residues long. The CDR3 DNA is TGTGCCAGCAGTGGAGGATCAACTAATGAAAAACTGTTTTTT. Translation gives CASSGGSTNEKLFF.

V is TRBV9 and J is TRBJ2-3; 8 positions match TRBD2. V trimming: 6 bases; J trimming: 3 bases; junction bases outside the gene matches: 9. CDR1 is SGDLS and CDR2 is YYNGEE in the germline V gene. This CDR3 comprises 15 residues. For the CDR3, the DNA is TGTGCCAGCACGCTCGGGGGGGCGCCAACAGATACGCAGTATTTT. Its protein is CASTLGGAPTDTQYF.

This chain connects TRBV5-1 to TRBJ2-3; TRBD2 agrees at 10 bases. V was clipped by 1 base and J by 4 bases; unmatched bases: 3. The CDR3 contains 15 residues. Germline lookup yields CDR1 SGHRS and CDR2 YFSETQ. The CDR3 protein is CASSLTSGTPDTQYF. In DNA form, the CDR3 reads TGCGCCAGCAGCTTGACTAGCGGGACCCCAGATACGCAGTATTTT. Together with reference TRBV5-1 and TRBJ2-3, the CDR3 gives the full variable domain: KAGVTQTPRYLIKTRGQQVTLSCSPISGHRSVSWYQQTPGQGLQFLFEYFSETQRNKGNFPGRFSGRQFSNSRSEMNVSTLELGDSALYLCASSLTSGTPDTQYFGPGTRLTVL.

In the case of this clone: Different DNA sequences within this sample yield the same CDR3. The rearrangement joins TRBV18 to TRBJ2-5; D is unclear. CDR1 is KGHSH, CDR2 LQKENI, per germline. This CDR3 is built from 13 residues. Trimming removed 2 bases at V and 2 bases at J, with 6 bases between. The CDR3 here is CASSPTTQETQYF. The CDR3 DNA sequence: TGTGCCAGCTCACCAACAACACAAGAGACCCAGTACTTC.

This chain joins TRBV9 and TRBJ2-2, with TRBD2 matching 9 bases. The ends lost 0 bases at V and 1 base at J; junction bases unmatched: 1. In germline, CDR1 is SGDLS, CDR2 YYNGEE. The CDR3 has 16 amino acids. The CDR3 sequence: CASSVGSGRNTGELFF. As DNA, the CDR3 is TGTGCCAGCAGCGTAGGTAGCGGGAGGAACACCGGGGAGCTGTTTTTT.

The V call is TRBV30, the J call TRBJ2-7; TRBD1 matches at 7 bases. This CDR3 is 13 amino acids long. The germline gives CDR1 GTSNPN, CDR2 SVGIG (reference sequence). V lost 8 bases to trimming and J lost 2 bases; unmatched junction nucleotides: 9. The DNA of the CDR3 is TGTGCCGGTAGGACAGGTCAAGCCTACGAGCAGTACTTC. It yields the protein CAGRTGQAYEQYF.

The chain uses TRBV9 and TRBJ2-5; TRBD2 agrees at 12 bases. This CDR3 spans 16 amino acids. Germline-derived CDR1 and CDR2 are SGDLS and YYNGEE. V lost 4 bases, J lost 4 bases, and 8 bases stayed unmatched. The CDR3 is CASSPRRLAGVETQYF. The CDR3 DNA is TGTGCCAGCAGCCCCCGCCGACTAGCGGGAGTAGAGACCCAGTACTTC.

CDR3 amino acids: CASSLAFLGSGNTIYF. In DNA, the CDR3 is TGTGCCAGCAGCTTAGCGTTTCTGGGCAGTGGAAACACCATATATTTT. The V gene is TRBV11-2, the J gene TRBJ1-3; D remains unclear. The CDR3 loop spans 16 amino acids. Trimming stripped 1 base from V and 3 bases from J, with 13 bases between. Germline V CDR1 and CDR2: SGHAT, FQNNGV.

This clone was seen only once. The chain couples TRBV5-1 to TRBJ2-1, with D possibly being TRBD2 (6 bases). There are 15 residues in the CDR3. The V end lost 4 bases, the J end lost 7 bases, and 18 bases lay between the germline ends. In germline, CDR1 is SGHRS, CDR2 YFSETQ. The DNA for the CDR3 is TGCGCCAGCAGCATCGGACGGGACTCCGGGAATGAGCAGTTCTTC. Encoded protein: CASSIGRDSGNEQFF.

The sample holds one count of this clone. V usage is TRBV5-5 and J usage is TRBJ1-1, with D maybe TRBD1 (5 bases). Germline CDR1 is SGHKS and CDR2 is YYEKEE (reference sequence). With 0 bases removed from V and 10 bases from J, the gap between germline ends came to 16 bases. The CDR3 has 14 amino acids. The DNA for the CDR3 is TGTGCCAGCAGCTTGGGTCTAGGGGTCGAAGTAGCTTTCTTT. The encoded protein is CASSLGLGVEVAFF.

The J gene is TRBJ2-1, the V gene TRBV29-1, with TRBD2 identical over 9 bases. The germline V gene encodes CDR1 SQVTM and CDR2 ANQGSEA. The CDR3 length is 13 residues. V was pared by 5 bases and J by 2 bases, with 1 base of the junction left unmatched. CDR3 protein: CSVLAGPYNEQFF. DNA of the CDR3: TGCAGCGTTCTAGCGGGACCCTACAATGAGCAGTTCTTC.

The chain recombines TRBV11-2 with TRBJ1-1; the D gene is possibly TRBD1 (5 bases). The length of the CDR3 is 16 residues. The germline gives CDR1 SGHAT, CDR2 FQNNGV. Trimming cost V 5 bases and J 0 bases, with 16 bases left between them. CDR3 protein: CASSPRGTTMNTEAFF. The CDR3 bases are TGTGCCAGCAGCCCCCGCGGGACGACTATGAACACTGAAGCTTTCTTT.

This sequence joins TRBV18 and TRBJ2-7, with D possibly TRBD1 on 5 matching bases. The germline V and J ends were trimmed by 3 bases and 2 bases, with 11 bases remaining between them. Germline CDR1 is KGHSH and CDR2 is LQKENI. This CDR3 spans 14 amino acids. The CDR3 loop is CASSPQGNPYEQYF. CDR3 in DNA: TGTGCCAGCTCACCGCAGGGTAACCCCTACGAGCAGTACTTC.

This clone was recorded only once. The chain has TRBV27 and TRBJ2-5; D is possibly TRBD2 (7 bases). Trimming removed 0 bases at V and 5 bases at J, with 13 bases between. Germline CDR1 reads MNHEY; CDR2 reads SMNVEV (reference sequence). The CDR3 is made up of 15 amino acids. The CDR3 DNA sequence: TGTGCCAGCAGTTTATCTGGGGGGGGGCTGGAGACCCAGTACTTC. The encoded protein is CASSLSGGGLETQYF.

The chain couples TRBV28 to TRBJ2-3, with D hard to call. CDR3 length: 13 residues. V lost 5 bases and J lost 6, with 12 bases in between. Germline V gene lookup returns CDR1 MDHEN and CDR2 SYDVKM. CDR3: CASSLDLADTQYF. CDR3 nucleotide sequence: TGTGCCAGCAGTCTTGACTTGGCGGATACGCAGTATTTT.

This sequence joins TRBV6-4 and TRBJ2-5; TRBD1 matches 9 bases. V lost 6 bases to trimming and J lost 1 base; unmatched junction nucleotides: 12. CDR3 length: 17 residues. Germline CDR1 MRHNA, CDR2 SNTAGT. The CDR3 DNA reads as TGTGCCAGCAGGAGGGGCCGGGACAGGGTTTCCCAAGAGACCCAGTACTTC. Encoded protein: CASRRGRDRVSQETQYF.

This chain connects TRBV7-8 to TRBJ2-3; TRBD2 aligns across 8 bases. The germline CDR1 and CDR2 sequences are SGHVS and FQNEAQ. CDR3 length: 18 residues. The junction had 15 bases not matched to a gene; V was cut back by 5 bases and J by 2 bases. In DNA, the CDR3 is TGTGCCAGCAGCCGTACCTCTACTAGCGGTCCTAACACAGATACGCAGTATTTT. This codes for CASSRTSTSGPNTDTQYF.